Listed below are T cell receptor beta chains from one sample, sequenced in a study of vaccination and CD4 T cells after COVID-19. What these receptors recognize is not known. TCRdb called the PCR reads again in MiXCR, with one record for every CDR3 protein. The table lists approximately 12,000 distinct CDR3 sequences, approximately 82% of them singletons. Material: CD4+ T cells from blood, cultured in vitro. These receptors were taken from a human donor who had recovered from COVID-19. CDR3s include the opening cysteine and the closing phenylalanine or tryptophan. Each record gives: CDR3 DNA, CDR3 protein, V gene, clone size, J gene, D gene. D genes are given only for firm matches. Clone size is given for some rows only: seen once, a few or many times, or a class if the clone is expanded.

TGTGCCAGCAGTTCTCTGGACAAATCCGGCTACACCTTC | CASSSLDKSGYTF | TRBV28 | - | TRBJ1-2 | -
TGTGCCTGGAGTGTACGATGGCGCGGGAGGGTGAACACAGATACGCAGTATTTT | CAWSVRWRGRVNTDTQYF | TRBV30 | medium-sized | TRBJ2-3 | TRBD2
TGTGCCATCAGTGAGTCGGGGGGACATCAGCCCCAGCATTTT | CAISESGGHQPQHF | TRBV10-3 | - | TRBJ1-5 | -
TGTGCCAGCAGTCTAGGCCTTCGGAGAAGGGACTATGGCTACACCTTC | CASSLGLRRRDYGYTF | TRBV12-3/TRBV12-4 | - | TRBJ1-2 | -
TGTGCCAGCAGCGGTCGGAGCGGGGGCCCTAGCACAGATACGCAGTATTTT | CASSGRSGGPSTDTQYF | TRBV7-9 | - | TRBJ2-3 | TRBD2
TGCAGTGCCCGGACGCAAGATACGCAGTATTTT | CSARTQDTQYF | TRBV20-1 | - | TRBJ2-3 | -
TGTGCCAGCAGCGGACAGGGGAAAAGCAATCAGCCCCAGCATTTT | CASSGQGKSNQPQHF | TRBV6-1 | few | TRBJ1-5 | TRBD1
TGTGCCAGCAGTTATCTGGGGGGAGGGGGCAATCAGCCCCAGCATTTT | CASSYLGGGGNQPQHF | TRBV6-5 | medium-sized | TRBJ1-5 | -
TGTGCCAGCAGCCCCAGTAGAGGCAAACCTACCTACGAGCAGTACTTC | CASSPSRGKPTYEQYF | TRBV7-9 | - | TRBJ2-7 | -
TGCAGTGCTAGAGATGGGACAGGCCCCCATAATTCACCCCTCCACTTT | CSARDGTGPHNSPLHF | TRBV20-1 | - | TRBJ1-6 | TRBD1
TGTGCCAGCAGTTACCGGGACAGAAGAACTGAAGCTTTCTTT | CASSYRDRRTEAFF | TRBV28 | - | TRBJ1-1 | TRBD1
TGCAGTGCTGCCCCGTGGGGATCAGGGTGGAAAGAGACCCAGTACTTC | CSAAPWGSGWKETQYF | TRBV20-1 | - | TRBJ2-5 | -
TGTGCCAGCAGGATTATTCAAGAGACCCAGTACTTC | CASRIIQETQYF | TRBV6-1 | - | TRBJ2-5 | -
TGTGCCAGCAGGGTGACGGCCAATAATTCACCCCTCCACTTT | CASRVTANNSPLHF | TRBV7-6 | - | TRBJ1-6 | -
TGTGCCAGCAGCTTAGCGCGTGGAGGGACAGGTCCTGGGCGTGGTGAAAAACTGTTTTTT | CASSLARGGTGPGRGEKLFF | TRBV7-9 | - | TRBJ1-4 | TRBD1
TGTGCCACCTCCAACGGGGTGGGGAATGAAAAACTGTTTTTT | CATSNGVGNEKLFF | TRBV11-2 | once | TRBJ1-4 | -
TGTGCCATCAGTGATAGTCAGGGAGGGGAGCAGTACTTC | CAISDSQGGEQYF | TRBV10-3 | large | TRBJ2-7 | TRBD2
TGTGCCAGCAGTGACGTTGGGGCTATGAACACTGAAGCTTTCTTT | CASSDVGAMNTEAFF | TRBV25-1 | - | TRBJ1-1 | -
TGCAGTGCTAGAGAAGACCCGGCAAGCCAATCACCCCTCCACTTT | CSAREDPASQSPLHF | TRBV20-1 | - | TRBJ1-6 | -
TGTGCCAGCAGCCCCACCCCCGGGACAGGGGGGACAAACATTCAGTACTTC | CASSPTPGTGGTNIQYF | TRBV28 | - | TRBJ2-4 | TRBD1
TGTGCCAGCAGCCCCACAGGGAACACCGGGGAGCTGTTTTTT | CASSPTGNTGELFF | TRBV7-9 | - | TRBJ2-2 | -
TGTGCCAGTAGTGTGGGACAGGGTCGGGCGAGTAGCAATCAGCCCCAGCATTTT | CASSVGQGRASSNQPQHF | TRBV19 | few | TRBJ1-5 | TRBD1
TGTGCCACCAGCAGCGGACGGCTGGCCCCCTACGAGCAGTACTTC | CATSSGRLAPYEQYF | TRBV15 | few | TRBJ2-7 | -
TGTGCCAGCAGCTTAGCGTTCCGTCGGGAGATGGTTTCTGACAATGAGCAGTTCTTC | CASSLAFRREMVSDNEQFF | TRBV7-2 | - | TRBJ2-1 | -
TGTGCCAGCAGTTTGGGTGGACAGGGGAGTCTGAAGACCCAGTACTTC | CASSLGGQGSLKTQYF | TRBV28 | - | TRBJ2-5 | TRBD1
TGTGCCTGGAGCCGGGGGGCATCTGGAAACACCATATATTTT | CAWSRGASGNTIYF | TRBV30 | - | TRBJ1-3 | -
TGTGCCAGCAGCTTATCAGGCTATGGCTACACCTTC | CASSLSGYGYTF | TRBV7-9 | - | TRBJ1-2 | -
TGCGCCAGCAGCCAAGATGAAAACGGAGCCTACGAGCAGTACTTC | CASSQDENGAYEQYF | TRBV4-3 | - | TRBJ2-7 | -
TGTGCCAGCAGTTTTCGAGGGGAGTGGAATCAGCCCCAGCATTTT | CASSFRGEWNQPQHF | TRBV28 | - | TRBJ1-5 | -
TGTGCCAGCAGCTTATCTCCTCTTACCAGGGCCAGCGGGGAGCTGTTTTTT | CASSLSPLTRASGELFF | TRBV7-3 | few | TRBJ2-2 | -
TGTGCCAGCACCGTACGAGTTAATGAAAAACTGTTTTTT | CASTVRVNEKLFF | TRBV10-3 | - | TRBJ1-4 | -
TGCAGTGCTAGATACTCACCCGGGACTAGCGGGAGATTTCGTTCTATCGCAGATACGCAGTATTTT | CSARYSPGTSGRFRSIADTQYF | TRBV20-1 | - | TRBJ2-3 | TRBD2
TGTGCCAGCAGCTTACAGGGCAATCAGCCCCAGCATTTT | CASSLQGNQPQHF | TRBV11-3 | - | TRBJ1-5 | -
TGTGCCAGCAAAGACAGGGGTGAGCAGTTCTTC | CASKDRGEQFF | TRBV14 | - | TRBJ2-1 | TRBD1
TGTGCCAGCAGTTACTCGAGGGGGCTAGTCGACGAGCAGTACTTC | CASSYSRGLVDEQYF | TRBV6-2/TRBV6-3 | - | TRBJ2-7 | TRBD1
TGTGCCAGCAGTGACCGTCTGTCCTACGAGCAGTACTTC | CASSDRLSYEQYF | TRBV6-1 | few | TRBJ2-7 | -
TGCAGTGCTCTCGGAAGGACAGAAGAAGCTTTCTTT | CSALGRTEEAFF | TRBV20-1 | - | TRBJ1-1 | -